This T cell receptor (beta chain) comes out of a study of blood T cell repertoires in COVID-19. Study information: The study drew acute and convalescent COVID-19 samples from the United States, Italy and Spain. PBMCs, B-cell-depleted T cells, or T cells provided the cDNA or gDNA that made up the material.

The V gene's germline CDR1 is KGHSH and CDR2 LQKENI. The CDR3 has 12 amino acids. As processed by the authors: The assay estimated nucleated cells by amplifying reference gene primers. The method was immunoSEQ multiplex PCR; TCRdb's version includes in-frame clones alone and lacks a portion of them. The D gene and trimming were derived from the DNA, and the V and J assignments and clone size from that table. The repertoire has roughly 4,000 clones, 60% to 80% of them found once; the top ten carry around 39%. Regarding this clone: An end of the junction differs from the germline gene, which may be a read error.

Sequenced input: peripheral blood. The origin of this receptor is a human donor with active or convalescent COVID-19. The donor label of this sample is uncertain. The gene calls are TRBV18 and TRBJ1-5; 7 nucleotides line up with TRBD1. CDR3 DNA: TGTGCCAGCTCACCCCAGGAGGGGGCCCTTTTATTT. Residues: CASSPQEGALLF. Full variable domain (outside the CDR3, taken from reference TRBV18 and TRBJ1-5): NAGVMQNPRHLVRRRGQEARLRCSPMKGHSHVYWYRQLPEEGLKFMVYLQKENIIDESGMPKERFSAEFPKEGPSILRIQQVVRGDSAAYFCASSPQEGALLFGDGTRLSIL.